Each of the 13 T cell receptor beta chains below was sequenced from the same sample in a study of control samples from healthy donors and cancer patients. TCRdb keeps only in-frame clones here, not all; method: immunoSEQ multiplex PCR. The profile shows 100,000 to 150,000 clones, more than 80% of them singletons. Sample: blood. The receptors were sampled from a man younger than 35 in good health.

The rearrangement links TRBV19 to TRBJ2-2; D possibly corresponds to TRBD1 (5 bases). V was shortened by 6 bases and J by 1 base, with 15 bases between the two germline ends. CDR3 size: 16 residues. Germline-derived CDR1 and CDR2 are LNHDA and SQIVND (reference sequence). The CDR3 loop reads CASRGRVLVNTGELFF. The CDR3 DNA follows: TGTGCCAGTAGAGGCAGGGTTTTGGTGAACACCGGGGAGCTGTTTTTT.

This rearrangement joins TRBV4-1 to TRBJ1-4; D not certain. Germline CDR1 is MGHRA and CDR2 is YSYEKL. The V and J ends lost 0 bases and 0 bases respectively, with 8 bases between them. The CDR3 has 16 amino acids. The CDR3 loop is CASSQEGTATNEKLFF. The CDR3 DNA reads TGCGCCAGCAGCCAAGAAGGCACCGCAACTAATGAAAAACTGTTTTTT.

V is TRBV20-1 and J is TRBJ2-3, with D maybe TRBD2 (5 bases). Germline-derived CDR1 and CDR2 are DFQATT and SNEGSKA (reference sequence). V was cut by 3 bases and J by 1 base, with 17 bases left in between. CDR3 length: 16 amino acids. CDR3 protein: CSASLAGIPRTDTQYF. The CDR3 DNA reads as TGCAGTGCTAGTTTGGCGGGTATCCCCCGCACAGATACGCAGTATTTT.

The chain has TRBV5-8 and TRBJ2-3; perhaps TRBD2 as D (7 bases). From germline, CDR1 is SGHTS and CDR2 YDEGEE. The CDR3 has 15 residues. The V and J ends lost 2 bases and 2 bases respectively, with 12 bases between them. The CDR3 sequence is CASSLGGGYTDTQYF. CDR3 nucleotide sequence: TGTGCCAGCAGCTTAGGCGGGGGCTACACAGATACGCAGTATTTT.

The chain uses TRBV6-5 and TRBJ2-1, with D unclear. The germline V and J ends were trimmed by 2 bases and 4 bases, with 3 bases remaining between them. The length of the CDR3 is 12 residues. Germline V gives CDR1 MNHEY, CDR2 SVGAGI. The CDR3 region is CASSYGYNEQFF. CDR3 coding DNA: TGTGCCAGCAGTTACGGGTACAATGAGCAGTTCTTC.

The chain carries TRBV18 and TRBJ2-5; D remains unclear. CDR3 length: 17 amino acids. Looked up from germline, CDR1 is KGHSH and CDR2 is LQKENI. Trimming removed 3 bases from V and 2 bases from J, with 19 bases in between. The CDR3: CASSPAPEDTLQETQYF. CDR3 nucleotides: TGTGCCAGCTCACCCGCCCCTGAGGATACACTACAAGAGACCCAGTACTTC.

The CDR3 DNA reads TGCAGTGCCGACGGACCGGATACGCAGTATTTT. Translating it yields CSADGPDTQYF. V is TRBV20-1 and J is TRBJ2-3, with D uncertain. Germline CDR1 DFQATT, CDR2 SNEGSKA (reference sequence). Trimming removed 6 bases from V and 6 bases from J, with 10 bases in between. This CDR3 has 11 residues.

The V gene is TRBV29-1, the J gene TRBJ2-2; D remains ambiguous. Germline V gene lookup returns CDR1 SQVTM and CDR2 ANQGSEA. The CDR3 has 13 residues. The V end was cut by 5 bases, the J end by 6 bases, with 13 bases between. The CDR3 is CSVPAASSGELFF. The CDR3 nucleotides read TGCAGCGTTCCCGCGGCAAGTTCCGGGGAGCTGTTTTTT.

This clone showed up just once. The chain uses TRBV29-1 and TRBJ1-1; D not resolved. This CDR3 comprises 13 residues. V was cut by 1 base and J by 2 bases, with 8 bases left in between. Germline V CDR1 and CDR2: SQVTM, ANQGSEA. The CDR3 DNA sequence: TGCAGCGTTGAAGCGGCGGGTAACACTGAAGCTTTCTTT. This sequence encodes CSVEAAGNTEAFF.

The rearrangement uses TRBV7-2 and TRBJ2-4; tentatively, D is TRBD1 (7 bases). Germline-derived CDR1 and CDR2 are SGHTA and FQGNSA. V lost 7 bases and J lost 0, with 22 bases in between. The CDR3 is 18 residues long. DNA for the CDR3: TGTGCCAGCAATACAGACAGGGAGGAAACTCTAGCCAAAAACATTCAGTACTTC. It yields the protein CASNTDREETLAKNIQYF.

This chain connects TRBV7-2 to TRBJ1-3, with D unresolved. The V and J ends lost 1 base and 2 bases respectively, with 9 bases between them. This CDR3 contains 15 residues. Germline lookup yields CDR1 SGHTA and CDR2 FQGNSA. Here the CDR3 reads CASSLVVEPGNTIYF. CDR3 DNA sequence: TGTGCCAGCAGCTTAGTGGTAGAGCCTGGAAACACCATATATTTT.

The J gene is TRBJ2-1, the V gene TRBV24-1, with 10 bases lining up with TRBD2. The CDR3 is made up of 16 amino acids. Germline trimming cut 3 bases from V and 8 bases from J; bases unmatched to any gene: 9. The germline gives CDR1 KGHDR, CDR2 SFDVKD. The CDR3 spells CATSDVAGGFEHEQFF. Written as DNA, the CDR3 is TGTGCCACCAGTGATGTAGCGGGAGGTTTTGAGCATGAGCAGTTCTTC.

The chain combines TRBV5-6 with TRBJ1-5; weak D call: TRBD1 (6 bases). V was shortened by 2 bases and J by 2 bases, with 11 bases between the two germline ends. The CDR3 contains 15 residues. CDR1 is SGHDT and CDR2 is YYEEEE in the germline V gene. CDR3 sequence reads: CASSFGRGGNQPQHF. The CDR3 DNA reads TGTGCCAGCAGCTTTGGCAGGGGAGGCAATCAGCCCCAGCATTTT.